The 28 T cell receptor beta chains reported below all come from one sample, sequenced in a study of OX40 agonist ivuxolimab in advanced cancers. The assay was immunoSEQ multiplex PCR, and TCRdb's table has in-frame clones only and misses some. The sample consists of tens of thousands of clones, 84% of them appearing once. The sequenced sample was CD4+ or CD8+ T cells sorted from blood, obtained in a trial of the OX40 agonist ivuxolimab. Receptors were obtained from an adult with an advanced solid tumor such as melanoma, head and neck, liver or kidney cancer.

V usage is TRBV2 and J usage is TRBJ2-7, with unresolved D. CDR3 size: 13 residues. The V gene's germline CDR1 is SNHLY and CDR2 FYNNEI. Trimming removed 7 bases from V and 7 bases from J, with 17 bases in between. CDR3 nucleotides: TGTGCCAGCACCATTTACACCTATGGGGAGCAGTACTTC. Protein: CASTIYTYGEQYF.

DNA for the CDR3: TGCGCCAGCAGCCCCGGGACTATAACCTACGAGCAGTACTTC. It yields the protein CASSPGTITYEQYF. The chain combines TRBV5-1 with TRBJ2-7, with TRBD2 matching 7 bases. J gave up 2 bases and V 4 bases, and 6 bases lay outside the gene matches. Germline-derived CDR1 and CDR2 are SGHRS and YFSETQ. This CDR3 contains 14 residues.

CDR3 nucleotide sequence: TGTGCCAGCAGTTCATATGGACTAGCGGGGCTATACGAGCAGTACTTC. Its translation: CASSSYGLAGLYEQYF. The gene calls are TRBV27 and TRBJ2-7, with 12 bases lining up with TRBD2. The CDR3 consists of 16 residues. V gave up 4 bases and J gave up 4 bases; unmatched junction bases: 8. Germline CDR1 MNHEY, CDR2 SMNVEV (reference sequence).

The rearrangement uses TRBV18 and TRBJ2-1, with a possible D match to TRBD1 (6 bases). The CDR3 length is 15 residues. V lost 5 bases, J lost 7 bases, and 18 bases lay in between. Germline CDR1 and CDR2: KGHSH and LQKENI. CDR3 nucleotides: TGTGCCAGCTCAAACCCAGGGGCGTGGTCAAATGAGCAGTTCTTC. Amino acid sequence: CASSNPGAWSNEQFF.

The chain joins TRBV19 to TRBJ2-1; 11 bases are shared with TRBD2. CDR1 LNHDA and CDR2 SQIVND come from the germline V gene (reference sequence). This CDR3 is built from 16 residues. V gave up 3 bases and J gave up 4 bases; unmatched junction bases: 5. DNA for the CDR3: TGTGCCAGTAGTATCCAGGGACTAGCGGCATACAATGAGCAGTTCTTC. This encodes CASSIQGLAAYNEQFF.

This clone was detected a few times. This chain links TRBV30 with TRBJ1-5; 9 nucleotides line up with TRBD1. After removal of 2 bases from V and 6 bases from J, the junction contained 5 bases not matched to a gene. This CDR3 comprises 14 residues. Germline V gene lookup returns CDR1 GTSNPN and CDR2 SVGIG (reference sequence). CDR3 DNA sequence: TGTGCCTGGAGTCCGGGACAGGGAGGTCAGCCCCAGCATTTT. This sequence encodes CAWSPGQGGQPQHF.

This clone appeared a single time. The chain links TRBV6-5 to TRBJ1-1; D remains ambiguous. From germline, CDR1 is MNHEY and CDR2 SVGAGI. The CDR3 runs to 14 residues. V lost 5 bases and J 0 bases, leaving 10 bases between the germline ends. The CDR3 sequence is CASSTGYLNTEAFF. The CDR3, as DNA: TGTGCCAGCAGTACGGGATATTTGAACACTGAAGCTTTCTTT.

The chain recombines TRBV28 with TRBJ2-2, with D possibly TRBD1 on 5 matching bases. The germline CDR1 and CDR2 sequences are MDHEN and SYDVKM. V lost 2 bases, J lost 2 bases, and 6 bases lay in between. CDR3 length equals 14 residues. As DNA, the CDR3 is TGTGCCAGCAGTTTAAGGGGCAACACCGGGGAGCTGTTTTTT. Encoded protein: CASSLRGNTGELFF.

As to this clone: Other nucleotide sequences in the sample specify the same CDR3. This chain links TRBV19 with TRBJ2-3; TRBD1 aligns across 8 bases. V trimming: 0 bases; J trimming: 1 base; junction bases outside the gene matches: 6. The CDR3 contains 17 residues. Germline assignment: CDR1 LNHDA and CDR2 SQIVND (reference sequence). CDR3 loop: CASSIDLATGGTDTQYF. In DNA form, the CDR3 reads TGTGCCAGTAGTATAGATCTAGCGACAGGGGGCACAGATACGCAGTATTTT.

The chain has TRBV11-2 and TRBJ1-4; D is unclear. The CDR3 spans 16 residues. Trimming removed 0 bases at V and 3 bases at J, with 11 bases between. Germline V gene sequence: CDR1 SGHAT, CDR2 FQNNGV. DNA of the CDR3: TGTGCCAGCAGCTTAGATCTCGATAGCCCTAATGAAAAACTGTTTTTT. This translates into CASSLDLDSPNEKLFF.

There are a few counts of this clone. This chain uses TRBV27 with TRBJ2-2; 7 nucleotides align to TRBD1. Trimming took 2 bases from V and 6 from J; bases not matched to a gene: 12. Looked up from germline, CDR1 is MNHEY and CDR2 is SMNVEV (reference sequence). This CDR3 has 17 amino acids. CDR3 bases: TGTGCCAGCAGTTTAACGTCGACAGGGCGTATGGCCGGGGAGCTGTTTTTT. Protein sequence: CASSLTSTGRMAGELFF.

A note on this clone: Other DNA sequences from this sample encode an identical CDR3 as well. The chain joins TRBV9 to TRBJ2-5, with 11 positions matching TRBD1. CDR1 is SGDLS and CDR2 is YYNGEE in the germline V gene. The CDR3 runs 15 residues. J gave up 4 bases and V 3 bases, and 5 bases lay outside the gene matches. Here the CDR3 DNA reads TGTGCCAGCAGCGCCTCCGGGACAGGGGGAGAGACCCAGTACTTC. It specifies CASSASGTGGETQYF.

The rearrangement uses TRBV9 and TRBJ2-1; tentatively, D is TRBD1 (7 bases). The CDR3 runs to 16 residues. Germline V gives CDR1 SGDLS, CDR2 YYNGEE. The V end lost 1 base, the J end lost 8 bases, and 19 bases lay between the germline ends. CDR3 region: CASSVRGGGATDEQFF. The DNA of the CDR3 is TGTGCCAGCAGCGTAAGAGGAGGGGGCGCGACGGATGAGCAGTTCTTC.

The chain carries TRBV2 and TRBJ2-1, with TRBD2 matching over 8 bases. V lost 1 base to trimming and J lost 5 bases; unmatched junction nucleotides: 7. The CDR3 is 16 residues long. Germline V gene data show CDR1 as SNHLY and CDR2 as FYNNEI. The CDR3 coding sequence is TGTGCCAGCAGTGAAGGGAGCGGGAGCCTCCACAATGAGCAGTTCTTC. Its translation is CASSEGSGSLHNEQFF.

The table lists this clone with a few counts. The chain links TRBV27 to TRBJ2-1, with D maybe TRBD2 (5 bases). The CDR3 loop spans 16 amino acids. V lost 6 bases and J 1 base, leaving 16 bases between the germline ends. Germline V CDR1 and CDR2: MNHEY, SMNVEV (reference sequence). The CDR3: CASRGFGGRSYNEQFF. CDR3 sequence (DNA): TGTGCCAGCAGAGGCTTTGGCGGGCGTTCCTACAATGAGCAGTTCTTC.

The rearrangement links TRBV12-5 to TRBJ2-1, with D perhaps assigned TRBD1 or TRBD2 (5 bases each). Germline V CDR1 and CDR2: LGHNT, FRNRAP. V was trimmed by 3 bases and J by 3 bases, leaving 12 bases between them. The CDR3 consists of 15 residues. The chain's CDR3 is CASGFSGAGYNEQFF. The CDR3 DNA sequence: TGTGCTAGTGGTTTCTCCGGGGCGGGCTACAATGAGCAGTTCTTC.

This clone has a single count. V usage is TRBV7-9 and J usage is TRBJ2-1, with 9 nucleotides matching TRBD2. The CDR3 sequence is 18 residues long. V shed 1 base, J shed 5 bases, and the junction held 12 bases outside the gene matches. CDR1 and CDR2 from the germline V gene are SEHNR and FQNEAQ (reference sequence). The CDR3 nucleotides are TGTGCCAGCAGCTTAGTTATTGAGTGGGCGGGAGGGGACAATGAGCAGTTCTTC. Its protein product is CASSLVIEWAGGDNEQFF.

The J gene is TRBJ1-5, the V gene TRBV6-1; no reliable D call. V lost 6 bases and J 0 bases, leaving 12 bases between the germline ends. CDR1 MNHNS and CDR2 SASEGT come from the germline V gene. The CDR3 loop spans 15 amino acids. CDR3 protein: CASSLTGSSNQPQHF. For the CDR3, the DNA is TGTGCCAGCAGCCTGACCGGATCTAGCAATCAGCCCCAGCATTTT.

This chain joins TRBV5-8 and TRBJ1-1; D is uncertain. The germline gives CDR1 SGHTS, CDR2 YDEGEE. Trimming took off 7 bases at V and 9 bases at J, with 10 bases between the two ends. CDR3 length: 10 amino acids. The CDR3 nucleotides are TGTGCCAGCCCCCCGAGAAAAGCTTTCTTT. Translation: CASPPRKAFF.

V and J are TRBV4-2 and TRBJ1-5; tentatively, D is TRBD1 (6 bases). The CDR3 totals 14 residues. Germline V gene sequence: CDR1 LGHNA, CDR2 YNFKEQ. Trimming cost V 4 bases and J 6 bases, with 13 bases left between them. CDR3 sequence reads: CASSPGDRSQPQHF. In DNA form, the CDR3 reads TGTGCCAGCAGCCCAGGAGACAGGTCTCAGCCCCAGCATTTT.

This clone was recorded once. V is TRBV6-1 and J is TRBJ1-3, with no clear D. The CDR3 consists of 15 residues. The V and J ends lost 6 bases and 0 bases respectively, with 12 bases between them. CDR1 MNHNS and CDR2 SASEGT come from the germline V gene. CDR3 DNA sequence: TGTGCCAGCAGCATCCAATCGGACTCTGGAAACACCATATATTTT. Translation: CASSIQSDSGNTIYF.

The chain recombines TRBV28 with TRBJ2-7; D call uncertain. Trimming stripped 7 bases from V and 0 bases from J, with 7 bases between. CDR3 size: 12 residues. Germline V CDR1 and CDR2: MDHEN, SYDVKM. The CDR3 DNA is TGTGCCAGCACCCTCTCCTCCTACGAGCAGTACTTC. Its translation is CASTLSSYEQYF.

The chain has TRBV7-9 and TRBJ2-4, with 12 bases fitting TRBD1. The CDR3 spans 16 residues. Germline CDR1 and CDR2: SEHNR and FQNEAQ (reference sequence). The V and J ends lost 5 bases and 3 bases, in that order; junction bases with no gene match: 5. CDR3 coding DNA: TGTGCCAGCAGCCCGGGACAGGGGGCGGTCAAAAACATTCAGTACTTC. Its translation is CASSPGQGAVKNIQYF.

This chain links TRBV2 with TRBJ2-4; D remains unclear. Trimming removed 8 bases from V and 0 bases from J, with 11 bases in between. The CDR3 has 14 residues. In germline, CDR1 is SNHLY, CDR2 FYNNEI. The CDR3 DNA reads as TGTGCCAGCCGCCCTCTAGTAGCCAAAAACATTCAGTACTTC. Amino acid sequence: CASRPLVAKNIQYF. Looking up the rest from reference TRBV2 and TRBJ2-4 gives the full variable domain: EPEVTQTPSHQVTQMGQEVILRCVPISNHLYFYWYRQILGQKVEFLVSFYNNEISEKSEIFDDQFSVERPDGSNFTLKIRSTKLEDSAMYFCASRPLVAKNIQYFGAGTRLSVL.

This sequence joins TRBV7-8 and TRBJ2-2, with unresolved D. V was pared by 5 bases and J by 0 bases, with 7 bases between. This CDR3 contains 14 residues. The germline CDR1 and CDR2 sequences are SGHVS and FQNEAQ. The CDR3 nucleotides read TGTGCCAGCAGCCTAACTACGAACACCGGGGAGCTGTTTTTT. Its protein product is CASSLTTNTGELFF.

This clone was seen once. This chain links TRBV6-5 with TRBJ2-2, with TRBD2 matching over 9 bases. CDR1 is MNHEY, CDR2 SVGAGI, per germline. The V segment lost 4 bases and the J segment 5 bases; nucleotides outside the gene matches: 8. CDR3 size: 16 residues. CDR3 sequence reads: CASSLYSGSLTGELFF. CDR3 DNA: TGTGCCAGCAGTTTATATAGCGGGAGTCTGACCGGGGAGCTGTTTTTT.

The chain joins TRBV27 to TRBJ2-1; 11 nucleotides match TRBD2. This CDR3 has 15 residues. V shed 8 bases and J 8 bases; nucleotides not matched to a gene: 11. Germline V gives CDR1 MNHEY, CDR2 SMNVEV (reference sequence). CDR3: CASRLAGTGVHEQFF. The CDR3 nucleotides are TGTGCCAGCCGACTAGCGGGAACGGGTGTCCATGAGCAGTTCTTC.

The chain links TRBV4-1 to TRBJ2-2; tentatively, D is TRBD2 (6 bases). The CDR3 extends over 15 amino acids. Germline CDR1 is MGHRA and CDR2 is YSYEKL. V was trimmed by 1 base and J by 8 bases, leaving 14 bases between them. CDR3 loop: CASSQGPSEWGELFF. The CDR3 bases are TGCGCCAGCAGCCAAGGGCCTAGCGAATGGGGGGAGCTGTTTTTT.